This T cell receptor beta chain is drawn from a study of shared T cell receptors in the human thymus. The data were produced by immunoSEQ multiplex PCR, yet TCRdb's version contains in-frame clones alone and is incomplete. This sample has 540,000 or so clones, with 75% to 80% found just once. CDR1 and CDR2 (germline): SGDLS, YYNGEE. Trimming took off 4 bases at V and 1 base at J, with 14 bases between the two ends. The CDR3 consists of 15 residues. This sample also belongs to another study, concerning human thymus T cells. That work adds: During corrective heart surgery, resections were taken, and the thymus tissue came from them. Across thymic and blood repertoires, the usage of V and J genes appeared to be biased.

What was sequenced was thymocytes. J is TRBJ1-1 and V is TRBV9; weak D call: TRBD1 (6 bases). This clonotype was obtained from a boy younger than two with a congenital heart defect. The CDR3 DNA reads as TGTGCCAGCAGCATCGGGGGGGCGGAGAACACTGAAGCTTTCTTT. Translating gives CASSIGGAENTEAFF.